This T cell receptor (beta chain) was sequenced for a study of T cell responses to AZD1222 COVID-19 vaccine. Study-level points and caveats: After the peak T cell response, and only then, were repertoires sampled.

Assay: immunoSEQ multiplex PCR; the TCRdb copy retains only in-frame clones and omits some. The sample consists of about 83,000 clones, roughly 90% of them appearing once. Comment on this clone: Its antigen is unknown.

This CDR3 comprises 17 residues. Germline lookup yields CDR1 LNHDA and CDR2 SQIVND (reference sequence). V was shortened by 0 bases and J by 2 bases, with 14 bases between the two germline ends. This chain uses TRBV19 with TRBJ2-1, with D tentatively TRBD2 (6 bases). Specimen: peripheral blood, collected on day 0 of MenACWY control vaccination. The receptor was derived from an adult in good health. The DNA for the CDR3 is TGTGCCAGTAGTATAGACTCCGGAGGGGCCCCCTACAATGAGCAGTTCTTC. Protein product: CASSIDSGGAPYNEQFF.